This T cell receptor (beta chain) is drawn from a study of immune evolution from preneoplasia to lung adenocarcinoma. Study findings and constraints: Later-stage lesions seemingly showed higher T cell density and diversity than normal lung.

There are 13 residues in the CDR3. Germline CDR1 and CDR2: SEHNR and FQNEAQ (reference sequence). The V gene end was trimmed by 3 bases and the J gene end by 4 bases; junction bases not matched to a gene: 0. Assay: immunoSEQ multiplex PCR; the TCRdb copy retains only in-frame clones and omits some. The repertoire includes roughly 2,700 clones, about 86% of them detected once, and about 9% sits in the top ten. Concerning this clone itself: Its antigen is as yet unknown.

Sequencing was done on a sample of FFPE adjacent normal lung tissue. This receptor was taken from a person aged 55-80 years with lung adenocarcinoma. The J gene is TRBJ1-2, the V gene TRBV7-9, with 9 bases matching TRBD1. In DNA, the CDR3 is TGTGCCAGCAGCTTGGGACAGGGCTATGGCTACACCTTC. Translating it yields CASSLGQGYGYTF.